A selection of T cell receptor beta chains follows, all from one sample in a study of shared clonotypes between healthy human individuals. Sequencing was performed with immunoSEQ multiplex PCR; in TCRdb, only in-frame clones are kept and a portion is missing. This sample carries some 690,000 clones, about 90% of them seen once, and the ten largest clones take less than 40%. Sequenced: memory CD8+ T cells from PBMCs. Every receptor here comes from a young man in good health. Some clones in this sample may be carry-over from other donors' samples. CDR3s include the opening cysteine and the closing phenylalanine or tryptophan. D genes are given only for firm matches. Clone size is stated in some rows and not others, as once, few, many or a class when expanded.

j_call d_call clone_size v_call cdr3_aa cdr3_nt
TRBJ2-2 TRBD2 once TRBV4-2 CASSPPSGGNTGELFF TGTGCCAGCAGCCCCCCGAGCGGGGGAAACACCGGGGAGCTGTTTTTT
TRBJ2-7 . . TRBV11-3 CASSPSGGEQYF TGTGCCAGCAGCCCCTCCGGAGGCGAGCAGTACTTC
TRBJ2-3 . . TRBV7-9 CASSRRDAGDTQYF TGTGCCAGCAGCCGCCGGGACGCCGGGGATACGCAGTATTTT
TRBJ2-1 TRBD1 . TRBV15 CATSRERQGTNEQFF TGTGCCACCAGCAGGGAGAGACAGGGAACCAATGAGCAGTTCTTC
TRBJ2-1 TRBD1 . TRBV4-1 CASSQDPRTGYYNEQFF TGCGCCAGCAGCCAAGATCCCCGGACAGGGTATTACAATGAGCAGTTCTTC
TRBJ2-7 TRBD1 . TRBV15 CATSGFRTGDEQYF TGTGCCACCAGCGGATTTCGGACAGGGGACGAGCAGTACTTC
TRBJ1-5 . few TRBV19 CASSIVTDGGGNQPQHF TGTGCCAGTAGTATAGTAACAGATGGGGGAGGCAATCAGCCCCAGCATTTT
TRBJ1-2 TRBD1 . TRBV5-5 CASSWTGANYGYTF TGTGCCAGCAGCTGGACAGGAGCTAACTATGGCTACACCTTC
TRBJ1-2 TRBD1 . TRBV10-3 CAIRGRGMGGYTF TGTGCCATCAGAGGCAGGGGGATGGGTGGCTACACCTTC
TRBJ2-1 TRBD2 . TRBV4-1 CASSTLAGLYNEQFF TGCGCCAGCAGCACACTAGCGGGCCTTTACAATGAGCAGTTCTTC
TRBJ2-1 . . TRBV13 CASSLGLVSQGGYNEQFF TGTGCCAGCAGCTTAGGCCTAGTCAGTCAGGGGGGCTACAATGAGCAGTTCTTC
TRBJ2-7 . . TRBV27 CASSLSIAARNEQYF TGTGCCAGCAGTTTATCGATCGCGGCCAGGAACGAGCAGTACTTC
TRBJ2-1 . once TRBV6-5 CASRTGRRSYNEQFF TGTGCCAGCAGAACGGGACGAAGGTCCTACAATGAGCAGTTCTTC
TRBJ1-2 . . TRBV6-5 CASSYLEGHLNYGYTF TGTGCCAGCAGTTATTTAGAGGGACATCTCAACTATGGCTACACCTTC
TRBJ2-7 TRBD2 . TRBV27 CASSLLRASGSDEQYF TGTGCCAGCAGTTTATTGCGGGCTAGCGGGAGCGACGAGCAGTACTTC
TRBJ1-1 . . TRBV18 CASSTEDGPMNLEGTEAFF TGTGCCAGCTCAACCGAGGACGGACCCATGAACCTAGAGGGCACTGAAGCTTTCTTT
TRBJ2-7 . few TRBV2 CASSEGYEQYF TGTGCCAGCAGTGAGGGGTACGAGCAGTACTTC